This note documents a single TCR beta chain sequence. Its antigen is still unknown. A multiplex PCR was run with 60 Vbeta primers and 13 Jbeta primers. Only in-frame clones appear in the TCRdb table, and some are missing; sequencing was by immunoSEQ multiplex PCR. The sample holds over 150,000 clones, 55% to 70% seen once. The data belong to a study of cytomegalovirus exposure and HLA in healthy donors. Findings and limits, study-wide: An analysis done earlier found most TCR beta V segments productive about 90% or about 30% of the time.

The CDR3 has 15 residues. Germline V lookup: CDR1 SGDLS, CDR2 YYNGEE. V was shortened by 4 bases and J by 2 bases, with 15 bases between the two germline ends. The receptor was derived from a middle-aged woman in good health and CMV-seropositive. Specimen: PBMCs. J is TRBJ1-1 and V is TRBV9; possible D gene TRBD1, 5 bases. The CDR3: CASSSDPGPNTEAFF. Written as DNA, the CDR3 is TGTGCCAGCAGCAGCGACCCAGGGCCCAACACTGAAGCTTTCTTT.